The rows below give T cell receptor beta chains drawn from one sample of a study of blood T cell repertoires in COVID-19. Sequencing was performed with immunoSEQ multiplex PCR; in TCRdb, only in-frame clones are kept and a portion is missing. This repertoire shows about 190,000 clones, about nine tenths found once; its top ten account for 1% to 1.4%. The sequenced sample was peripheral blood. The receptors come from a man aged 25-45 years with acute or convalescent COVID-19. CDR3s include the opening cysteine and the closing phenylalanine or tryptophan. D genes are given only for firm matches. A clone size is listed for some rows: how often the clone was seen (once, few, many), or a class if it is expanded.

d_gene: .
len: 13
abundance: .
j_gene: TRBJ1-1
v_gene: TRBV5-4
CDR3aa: CASRDRGDGEAFF
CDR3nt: TGTGCCAGCAGGGACCGGGGTGACGGCGAAGCTTTCTTT

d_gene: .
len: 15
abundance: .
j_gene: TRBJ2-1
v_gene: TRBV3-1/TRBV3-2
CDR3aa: CASSQMGASGNEQFF
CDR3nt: TGTGCCAGCAGCCAGATGGGAGCCTCGGGCAATGAGCAGTTCTTC

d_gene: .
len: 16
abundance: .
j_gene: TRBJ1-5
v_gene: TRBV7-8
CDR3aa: CASSLAQGMVNQPQHF
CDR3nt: TGTGCCAGCAGCTTAGCCCAGGGAATGGTTAATCAGCCCCAGCATTTT

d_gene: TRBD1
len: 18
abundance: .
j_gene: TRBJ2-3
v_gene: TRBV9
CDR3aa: CASSAGGLQQPFTDTQYF
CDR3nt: TGTGCCAGCAGCGCAGGGGGCCTACAGCAACCGTTCACAGATACGCAGTATTTT

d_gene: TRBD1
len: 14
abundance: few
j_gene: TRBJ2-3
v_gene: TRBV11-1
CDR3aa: CASSNHRGTDTQYF
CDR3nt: TGTGCCAGCAGCAACCACAGGGGTACAGATACGCAGTATTTT

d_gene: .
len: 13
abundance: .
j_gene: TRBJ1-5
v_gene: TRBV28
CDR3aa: CASSSARREPQHF
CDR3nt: TGTGCCAGCAGCTCTGCCCGGAGGGAGCCCCAGCATTTT

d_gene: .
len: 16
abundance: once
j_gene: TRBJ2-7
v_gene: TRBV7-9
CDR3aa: CASSSTTPGPDLRQYF
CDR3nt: TGTGCCAGCAGCTCTACCACCCCGGGTCCCGATCTTAGGCAGTACTTC

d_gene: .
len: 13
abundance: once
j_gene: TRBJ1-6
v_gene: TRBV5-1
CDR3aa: CASTISQNSPLHF
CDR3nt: TGCGCCAGCACCATTTCCCAAAATTCACCCCTCCACTTT

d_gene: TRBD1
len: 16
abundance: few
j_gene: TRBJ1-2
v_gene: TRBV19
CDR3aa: CASSTPNRGRGPGYTF
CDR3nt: TGTGCCAGTAGTACCCCTAACAGGGGGCGCGGGCCTGGCTACACCTTC

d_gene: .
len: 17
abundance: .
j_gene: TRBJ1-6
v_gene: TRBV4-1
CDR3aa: CASSQGLRGSYNSPLHF
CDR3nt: TGCGCCAGCAGCCAAGGTTTGAGGGGGTCCTATAATTCACCCCTCCACTTT

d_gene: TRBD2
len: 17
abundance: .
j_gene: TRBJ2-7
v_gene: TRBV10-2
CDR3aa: CASSEGLGLAASYEQYF
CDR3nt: TGCGCCAGCAGTGAGGGGTTGGGACTAGCTGCGTCCTACGAGCAGTACTTC

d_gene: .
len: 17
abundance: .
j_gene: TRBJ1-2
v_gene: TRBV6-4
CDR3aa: CASPPPILRGKNYGYTF
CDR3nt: TGTGCCAGCCCCCCTCCGATTCTCAGGGGAAAGAACTATGGCTACACCTTC

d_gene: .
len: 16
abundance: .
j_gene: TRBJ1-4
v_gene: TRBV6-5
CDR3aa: CASSYSHQGQSEKLFF
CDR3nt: TGTGCCAGCAGTTACTCGCATCAGGGTCAAAGTGAAAAACTGTTTTTT

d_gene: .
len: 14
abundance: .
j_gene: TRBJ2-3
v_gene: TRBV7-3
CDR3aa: CASSLNPVTDTQYF
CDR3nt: TGTGCCAGCAGCTTAAATCCGGTCACAGATACGCAGTATTTT

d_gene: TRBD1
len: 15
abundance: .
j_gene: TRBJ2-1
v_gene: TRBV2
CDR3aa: CASSVDRGSRNEQFF
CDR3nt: TGTGCCAGCAGTGTTGACAGGGGCTCTCGGAATGAGCAGTTCTTC

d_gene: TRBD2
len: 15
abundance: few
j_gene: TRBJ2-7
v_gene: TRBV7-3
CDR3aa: CASSREPGLGGEQYF
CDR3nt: TGTGCCAGCAGCCGCGAACCCGGACTAGGCGGCGAGCAGTACTTC

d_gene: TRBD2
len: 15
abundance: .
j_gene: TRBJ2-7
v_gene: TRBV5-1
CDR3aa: CASSLWTSGGYEQYF
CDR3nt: TGCGCCAGCAGCCTATGGACTAGCGGGGGATACGAGCAGTACTTC

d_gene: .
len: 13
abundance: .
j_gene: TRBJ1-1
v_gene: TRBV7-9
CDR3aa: CASSLALDSEAFF
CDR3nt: TGTGCCAGCAGCTTAGCCCTGGACAGTGAAGCTTTCTTT

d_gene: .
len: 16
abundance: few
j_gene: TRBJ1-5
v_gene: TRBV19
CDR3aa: CATSPGATVGYQPQHF
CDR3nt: TGTGCCACCTCACCGGGAGCGACAGTGGGTTATCAGCCCCAGCATTTT

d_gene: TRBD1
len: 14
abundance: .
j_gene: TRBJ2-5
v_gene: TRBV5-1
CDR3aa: CASSLEGQGETQYF
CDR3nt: TGCGCCAGCAGCTTGGAGGGACAGGGAGAGACCCAGTACTTC

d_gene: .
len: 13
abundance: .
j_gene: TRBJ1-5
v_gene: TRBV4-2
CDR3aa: CASSQEGPHPQHF
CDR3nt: TGTGCCAGCAGCCAAGAGGGCCCCCACCCCCAGCATTTT

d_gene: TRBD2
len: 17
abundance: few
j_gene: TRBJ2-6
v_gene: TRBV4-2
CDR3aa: CASSLAGLASGANVLTF
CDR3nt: TGTGCCAGCAGCTTGGCGGGACTAGCGTCTGGGGCCAACGTCCTGACTTTC

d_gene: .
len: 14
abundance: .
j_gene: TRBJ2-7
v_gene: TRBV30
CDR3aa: CAWVDLSGDYEQYF
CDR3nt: TGTGCCTGGGTGGACCTCTCCGGGGACTACGAGCAGTACTTC

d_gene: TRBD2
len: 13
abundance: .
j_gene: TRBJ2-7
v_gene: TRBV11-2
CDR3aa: CASSTSGGYEQYF
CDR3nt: TGTGCCAGCAGCACTAGCGGGGGTTACGAGCAGTACTTC

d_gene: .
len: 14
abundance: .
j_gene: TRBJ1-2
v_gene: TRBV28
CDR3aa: CASGTVGEVYGYTF
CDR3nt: TGTGCCAGCGGTACCGTGGGGGAGGTCTATGGCTACACCTTC

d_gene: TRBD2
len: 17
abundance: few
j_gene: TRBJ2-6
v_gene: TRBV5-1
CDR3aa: CASSISGGVSGANVLTF
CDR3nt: TGCGCCAGCAGCATTAGCGGGGGCGTCTCTGGGGCCAACGTCCTGACTTTC

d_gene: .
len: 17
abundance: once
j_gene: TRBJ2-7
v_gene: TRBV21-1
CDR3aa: CASSNGRLAPLYYEQYF
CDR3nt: TGTGCCAGCAGCAATGGCCGACTAGCCCCCTTGTACTACGAGCAGTACTTC

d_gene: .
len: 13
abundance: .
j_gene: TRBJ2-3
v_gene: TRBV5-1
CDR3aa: CASSSPSADTQYF
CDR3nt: TGCGCCAGCAGCTCCCCGTCTGCAGATACGCAGTATTTT

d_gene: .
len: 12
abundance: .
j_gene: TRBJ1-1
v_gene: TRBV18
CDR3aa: CASSRDSTEAFF
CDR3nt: TGTGCCAGCTCCCGAGATTCAACTGAAGCTTTCTTT

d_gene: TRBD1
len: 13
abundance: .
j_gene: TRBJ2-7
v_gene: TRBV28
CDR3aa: CASSWTGDHEQYF
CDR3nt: TGTGCCAGCAGCTGGACAGGGGACCACGAGCAGTACTTC

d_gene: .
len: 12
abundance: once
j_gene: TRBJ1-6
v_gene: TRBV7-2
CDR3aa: CASSFRDRPLHF
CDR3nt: TGTGCCAGCAGCTTTCGTGACAGACCCCTCCACTTT

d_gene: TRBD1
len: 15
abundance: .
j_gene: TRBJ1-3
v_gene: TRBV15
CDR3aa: CATSRDRVYGNTIYF
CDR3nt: TGTGCCACCAGCAGGGACAGGGTGTATGGAAACACCATATATTTT

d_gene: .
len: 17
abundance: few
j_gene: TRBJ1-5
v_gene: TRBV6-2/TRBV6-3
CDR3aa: CASSATSRGYSNQPQHF
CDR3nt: TGTGCCAGCAGTGCTACGTCGAGGGGGTATAGCAATCAGCCCCAGCATTTT

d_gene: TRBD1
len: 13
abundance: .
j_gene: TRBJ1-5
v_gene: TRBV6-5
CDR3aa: CAHAVTGDQPQHF
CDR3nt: TGTGCCCATGCCGTGACAGGGGACCAGCCCCAGCATTTT

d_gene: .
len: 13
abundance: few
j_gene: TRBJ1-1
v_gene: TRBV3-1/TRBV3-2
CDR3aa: CASSPPGQIEAFF
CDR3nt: TGTGCCAGCAGCCCTCCCGGACAGATTGAAGCTTTCTTT

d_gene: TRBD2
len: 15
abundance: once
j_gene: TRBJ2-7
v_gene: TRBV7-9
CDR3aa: CASSTIKRGNYEQYF
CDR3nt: TGTGCCAGCAGCACCATAAAGCGGGGAAACTACGAGCAGTACTTC

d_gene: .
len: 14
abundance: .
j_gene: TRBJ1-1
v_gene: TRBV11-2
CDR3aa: CASSFGAGNTEAFF
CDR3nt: TGTGCCAGCAGCTTTGGGGCGGGAAACACTGAAGCTTTCTTT

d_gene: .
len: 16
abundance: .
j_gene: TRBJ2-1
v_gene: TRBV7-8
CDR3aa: CASSYEQGSSYNEQFF
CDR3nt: TGTGCCAGCAGCTACGAGCAGGGTAGTTCCTACAATGAGCAGTTCTTC

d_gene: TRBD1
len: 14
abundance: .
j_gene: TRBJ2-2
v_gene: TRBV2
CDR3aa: CASKADRGFGELFF
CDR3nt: TGTGCCAGCAAAGCCGACAGGGGTTTCGGGGAGCTGTTTTTT

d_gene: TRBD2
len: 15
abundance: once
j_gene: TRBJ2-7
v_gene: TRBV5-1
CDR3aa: CASSDGGTSDGVQYF
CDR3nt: TGCGCCAGCAGCGACGGCGGGACTAGCGACGGAGTGCAGTACTTC

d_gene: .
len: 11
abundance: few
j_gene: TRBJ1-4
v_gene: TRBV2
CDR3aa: CASSYSTKLFF
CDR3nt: TGTGCCAGCAGTTACTCCACTAAACTGTTTTTT

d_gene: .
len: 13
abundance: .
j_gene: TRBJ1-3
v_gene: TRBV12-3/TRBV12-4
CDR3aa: CASTTGSGNTIYF
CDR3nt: TGTGCCAGCACGACAGGTTCTGGAAACACCATATATTTT

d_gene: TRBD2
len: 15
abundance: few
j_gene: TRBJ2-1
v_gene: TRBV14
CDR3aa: CASSPRTSAHNEQFF
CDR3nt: TGTGCCAGCAGCCCAAGGACTAGCGCCCACAATGAGCAGTTCTTC

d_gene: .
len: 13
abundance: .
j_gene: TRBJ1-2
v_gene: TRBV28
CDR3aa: CASSSRRAEGYTF
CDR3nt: TGTGCCAGCAGTTCTCGCAGGGCAGAAGGCTACACCTTC

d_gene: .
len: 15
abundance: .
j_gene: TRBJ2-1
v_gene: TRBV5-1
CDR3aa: CASSFLAPDYNEQFF
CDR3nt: TGCGCCAGCAGCTTCCTAGCGCCAGACTACAATGAGCAGTTCTTC

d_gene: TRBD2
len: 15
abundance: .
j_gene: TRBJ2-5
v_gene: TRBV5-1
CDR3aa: CASSSLLAGQETQYF
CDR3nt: TGCGCCAGCAGCTCCCTACTAGCGGGGCAAGAGACCCAGTACTTC

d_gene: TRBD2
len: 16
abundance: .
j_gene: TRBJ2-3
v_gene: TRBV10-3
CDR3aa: CAISGTSGSSTDTQYF
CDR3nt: TGTGCCATCAGTGGTACTAGCGGGTCTAGCACAGATACGCAGTATTTT

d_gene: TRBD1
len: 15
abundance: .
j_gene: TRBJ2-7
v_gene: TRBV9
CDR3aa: CASSTQGQGFNEQYF
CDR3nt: TGTGCCAGCAGCACCCAGGGACAGGGCTTCAACGAGCAGTACTTC

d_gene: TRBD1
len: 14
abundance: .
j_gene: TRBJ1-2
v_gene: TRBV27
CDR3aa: CASSITGGDYGYTF
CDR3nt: TGTGCCAGCAGTATTACAGGGGGCGACTATGGCTACACCTTC

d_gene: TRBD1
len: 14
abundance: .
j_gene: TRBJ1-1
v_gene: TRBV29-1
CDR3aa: CSVPRTGGNTEAFF
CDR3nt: TGCAGCGTGCCGCGGACAGGGGGGAACACTGAAGCTTTCTTT